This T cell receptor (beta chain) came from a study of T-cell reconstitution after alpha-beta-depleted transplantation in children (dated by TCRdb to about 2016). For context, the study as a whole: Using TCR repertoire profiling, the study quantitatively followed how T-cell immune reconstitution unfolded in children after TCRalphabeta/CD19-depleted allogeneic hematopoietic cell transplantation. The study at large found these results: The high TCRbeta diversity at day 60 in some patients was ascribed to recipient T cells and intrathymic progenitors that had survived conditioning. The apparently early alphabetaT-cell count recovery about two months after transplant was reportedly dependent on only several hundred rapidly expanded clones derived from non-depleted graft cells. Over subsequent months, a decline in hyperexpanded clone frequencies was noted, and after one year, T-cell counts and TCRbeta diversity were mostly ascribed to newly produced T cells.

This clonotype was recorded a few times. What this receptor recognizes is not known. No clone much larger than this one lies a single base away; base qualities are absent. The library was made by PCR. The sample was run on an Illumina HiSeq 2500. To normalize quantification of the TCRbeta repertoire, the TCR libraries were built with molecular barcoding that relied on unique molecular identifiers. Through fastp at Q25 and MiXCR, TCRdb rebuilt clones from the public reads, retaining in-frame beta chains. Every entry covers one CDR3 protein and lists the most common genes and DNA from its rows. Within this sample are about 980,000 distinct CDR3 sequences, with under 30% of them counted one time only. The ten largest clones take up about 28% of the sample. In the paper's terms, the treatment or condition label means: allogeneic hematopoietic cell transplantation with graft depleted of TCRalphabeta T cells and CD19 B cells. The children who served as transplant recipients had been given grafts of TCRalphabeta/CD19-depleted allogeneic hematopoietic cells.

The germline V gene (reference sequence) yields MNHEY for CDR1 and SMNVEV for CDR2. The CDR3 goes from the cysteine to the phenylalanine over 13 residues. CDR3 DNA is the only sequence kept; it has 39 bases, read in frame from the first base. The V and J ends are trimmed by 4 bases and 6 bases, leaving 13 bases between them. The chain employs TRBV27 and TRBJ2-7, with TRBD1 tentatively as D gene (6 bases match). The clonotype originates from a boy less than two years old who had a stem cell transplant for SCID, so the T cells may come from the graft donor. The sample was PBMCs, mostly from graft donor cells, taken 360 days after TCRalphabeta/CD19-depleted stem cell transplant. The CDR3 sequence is CASSSSGEGEQYF. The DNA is TGTGCCAGCAGTTCTTCAGGGGAAGGCGAGCAGTACTTC.